The T cell receptor beta chain under discussion was sequenced for a study of shared T cell receptors in the human thymus. Generated by immunoSEQ multiplex PCR, the TCRdb table keeps only in-frame clones and is missing some. The sample records about 660,000 clones, approximately 87% being singletons. The V end was cut by 0 bases, the J end by 1 base, with 6 bases between. The CDR3 is made up of 15 amino acids. Germline CDR1 reads LGHNA; CDR2 reads YNFKEQ. This sample also appeared in a second study, on human thymus T cells. This second study says: Corrective heart surgery yielded the resections from which the thymus tissue came. Thymic and blood repertoires seemed to show skewed V and J gene use. Unrelated individuals had highly overlapping thymic repertoires, as reported in related research.

The sequence was obtained from a boy in the first two years of life with a congenital heart defect. Sequenced material: thymocytes. The V and J genes are TRBV4-2 and TRBJ2-2; D gene ambiguous. CDR3 amino acids: CASSQDGQNTGELFF. The CDR3 region has the DNA TGTGCCAGCAGCCAAGATGGGCAGAACACCGGGGAGCTGTTTTTT.